The subject of this entry is one TCR beta chain. Its antigen is unknown. A split of CD4+ cells into CD45RA+ naive and CD45RA-negative memory subsets was performed. The data stem from a study of shared clonotypes between healthy human individuals. Overall study: Each donor had three CD4 naive, three CD4 memory, two CD8 naive and one CD8 memory plate.

The table came from immunoSEQ multiplex PCR; TCRdb's copy has only in-frame clones and leaves some out. The sample shows roughly 2.2 million clones, 85% to 95% of them seen only once. Whole-study findings and limits: Shared clonotypes across all four donors exceeded non-shared ones in generation probability. Only blood samples were collected, and tissue repertoires likely differ.

The CDR3 totals 18 residues. Germline CDR1 reads SGHRS; CDR2 reads YFSETQ. After removal of 1 base from V and 3 bases from J, the junction contained 11 bases not matched to a gene. The chain has TRBV5-1 and TRBJ2-7; TRBD1 agrees at 12 bases. This clonotype originated in a man younger than 30 in good health. Some clones in this sample may be carry-over from other donors' samples. Source material: naive CD4+ T cells from PBMCs. Sample subset: CD45RA+ positively selected. The CDR3 loop is CASSLIWDRGQMNYEQYF. The CDR3 coding sequence is TGCGCCAGCAGCTTGATCTGGGACAGGGGGCAAATGAACTACGAGCAGTACTTC.